What follows are 4 T cell receptor beta chains derived from one specimen sequenced in a study of blood T cell repertoires in COVID-19. Sequencing was performed with immunoSEQ multiplex PCR; in TCRdb, only in-frame clones are kept and a portion is missing. The repertoire has about 200,000 clones, 80% to 90% of them found once; the top ten carry 0.72%. Sequenced input: peripheral blood. The receptor set was obtained from a middle-aged man with acute or convalescent COVID-19.

J is TRBJ1-2 and V is TRBV7-9, with 7 bases matching TRBD1. Unmatched junction bases numbered 16, after V lost 5 bases and J lost 4 bases. Germline CDR1 SEHNR, CDR2 FQNEAQ (reference sequence). CDR3 length: 17 residues. CDR3 region: CASSRTDRAYGGYGYTF. For the CDR3, the DNA is TGTGCCAGCAGCCGAACAGACAGGGCCTATGGAGGCTATGGCTACACCTTC. The whole variable domain, remainder taken from reference TRBV7-9 and TRBJ1-2, is DTGVSQNPRHKITKRGQNVTFRCDPISEHNRLYWYRQTLGQGPEFLTYFQNEAQLEKSRLLSDRFSAERPKGSFSTLEIQRTEQGDSAMYLCASSRTDRAYGGYGYTFGSGTRLTVV.

V and J are TRBV13 and TRBJ2-5; 8 nucleotides align to TRBD2. The length of the CDR3 is 17 residues. After removal of 5 bases from V and 0 bases from J, the junction contained 11 bases not matched to a gene. Germline values: CDR1 PRHDT, CDR2 FYEKMQ (reference sequence). The CDR3 region has the DNA TGTGCCAGCAGCCCAGACAGCCTAGCGGGTTACCAAGAGACCCAGTACTTC. Its translation: CASSPDSLAGYQETQYF.

The genes are TRBV24-1 and TRBJ2-7; D gene uncertain. Germline values: CDR1 KGHDR, CDR2 SFDVKD. This CDR3 contains 15 residues. Between the trimmed V and J ends, which lost 4 bases and 2 bases, there was a span of 14 bases. The CDR3 DNA is TGTGCCACCAGTGACCCTTCGACTCTAACCTACGAGCAGTACTTC. Protein: CATSDPSTLTYEQYF.

The V call is TRBV6-1, the J call TRBJ1-6, with D hard to call. Looked up from germline, CDR1 is MNHNS and CDR2 is SASEGT. The CDR3 runs 14 residues. The germline V and J ends were trimmed by 3 bases and 8 bases, with 11 bases remaining between them. The CDR3 region is CASSEGPGYSPLHF. The CDR3 nucleotides read TGTGCCAGCAGTGAGGGTCCGGGGTATTCACCCCTCCACTTT.